A selection of T cell receptor beta chains follows, all from one sample in a study of cytomegalovirus exposure and HLA in healthy donors. Method: immunoSEQ multiplex PCR; TCRdb's copy keeps in-frame clones and lacks some. The repertoire holds about 280,000 clones, 80% to 90% seen once, with roughly 0.99% in the top ten. Material for sequencing was PBMCs. The source of these receptors is a young woman in good health and CMV-seronegative. Both conserved end residues are part of each CDR3. The order of the fields is V gene, D gene, J gene, CDR3 DNA, CDR3 protein. A D gene is named only where the DNA matches it firmly.

>TRBV5-1|NA|TRBJ2-1
TGCGCCAGCAGCTTGCAAGGGGGTCCGATCGATGAGCAGTTCTTC
CASSLQGGPIDEQFF
>TRBV27|TRBD2|TRBJ2-1
TGTGCCAGCAGTTTCACGGGACTAGCGGGGCATGAGCAGTTCTTC
CASSFTGLAGHEQFF
>TRBV6-6|TRBD1|TRBJ1-4
TGTGCCAGCAGCCGGACAGGGGCCGATGAAAAACTGTTTTTT
CASSRTGADEKLFF
>TRBV11-3|NA|TRBJ2-7
TGTGCCAGCAGCTTAGATAGGGGAAATCGGGACGAGCAGTACTTC
CASSLDRGNRDEQYF
>TRBV5-1|TRBD1|TRBJ1-1
TGCGCCAGCAGCTTAACAGTCGGGACAGGGAATACTGCTTTCTTT
CASSLTVGTGNTAFF
>TRBV2|NA|TRBJ2-1
TGTGCCAGCAACGCGCAGGCATCCTACAATGAGCAGTTCTTC
CASNAQASYNEQFF
>TRBV6-5|NA|TRBJ2-2
TGTGCCAGCAGTTACCCGGAGGGGCCCACCGGGGAGCTGTTTTTT
CASSYPEGPTGELFF
>TRBV15|TRBD2|TRBJ2-1
TGTGCCACCAGGGATCTAGCGGGAGTCAATGAGCAGTTCTTC
CATRDLAGVNEQFF
>TRBV6-5|NA|TRBJ1-4
TGTGCCAGCAGTTCACAGGGAGTTAATGAAAAACTGTTTTTT
CASSSQGVNEKLFF
>TRBV6-5|TRBD1|TRBJ2-7
TGTGCCAGCAGCTCAGGGGGCTATGCCTACGAGCAGTACTTC
CASSSGGYAYEQYF
>TRBV30|NA|TRBJ2-7
TGTGCCTGGAGTGTACGAGGCGAGCAGTACTTC
CAWSVRGEQYF